Below are 30 T cell receptor beta chains sequenced from a single sample in a study of regulatory T cells in long-lasting Graves disease. The time point denotes: newly diagnosed GD, antithyroid drugs for less than 3 months. The TCR library used RNA extracted from PBMCs. Building of the TCR beta libraries involved iRepertoire HTBI primers and Arm-PCR of CDR3 regions. TCRdb redid the calling of the multiplex PCR reads with MiXCR, one entry per CDR3 protein. The sample contains a few hundred thousand distinct CDR3 sequences, roughly 12% of which appear only once. This sample also appeared in a second study, on T cells in Graves' hyperthyroidism and ophthalmopathy.

The sequences come from peripheral blood mononuclear cells (PBMCs), collected at new diagnosis, from a patient treated with antithyroid drugs. Source of these receptors: a woman aged 18-29 years with Graves disease.

This clonotype was found many times. V is TRBV2 and J is TRBJ2-3; possibly TRBD2 for D (5 bases). There are 15 residues in the CDR3. V was cut by 1 base and J by 3 bases, with 11 bases left in between. In germline, CDR1 is SNHLY, CDR2 FYNNEI. CDR3 DNA sequence: TGTGCCAGCAGTGAAGATCGAGCGGATACAGATACGCAGTATTTT. Protein sequence: CASSEDRADTDTQYF.

The chain carries TRBV6-1 and TRBJ2-3; 10 nucleotides line up with TRBD2. The germline gives CDR1 MNHNS, CDR2 SASEGT. The junction had 11 bases not matched to a gene; V was cut back by 6 bases and J by 5 bases. The CDR3 sequence is 16 residues long. The CDR3 sequence: CASSPFGTSVGDTQYF. In DNA, the CDR3 is TGTGCCAGCAGCCCATTCGGGACTAGCGTAGGAGATACGCAGTATTTT.

Note on this clonotype: Given a much more abundant clone one base away, this may be a read error. The V call is TRBV10-3, the J call TRBJ1-1; maybe TRBD1 (5 bases). The CDR3 spans 17 residues. Germline V gives CDR1 ENHRY, CDR2 SYGVKD. Written as DNA, the CDR3 is TGTGCCATCAGTGACCTCACCGGGGCCCGAAGGAGCACTGAAGCTTCCTTT. As protein: CAISDLTGARRSTEASF.

There are many counts of this clonotype. The chain is built from TRBV6-5 and TRBJ2-2; TRBD2 matches 11 bases. The ends lost 2 bases at V and 6 bases at J; junction bases unmatched: 8. The CDR3 contains 17 residues. Germline assignment: CDR1 MNHEY and CDR2 SVGAGI. For the CDR3, the DNA is TGTGCCAGCAGTTACACTAGCGGGAGCGTCCACGCCGGGGAGCTGTTTTTT. Protein product: CASSYTSGSVHAGELFF.

The J gene is TRBJ1-3, the V gene TRBV7-9; D remains ambiguous. The V end was cut by 2 bases, the J end by 0 bases, with 11 bases between. Germline CDR1 and CDR2: SEHNR and FQNEAQ (reference sequence). The CDR3 extends over 16 amino acids. The CDR3: CASSLRSGSSGNTIYF. CDR3 bases: TGTGCCAGCAGCTTACGGAGCGGGAGCTCTGGAAACACCATATATTTT.

This clonotype was found many times. The rearrangement joins TRBV2 to TRBJ2-6; TRBD1 matches 8 bases. The CDR3 consists of 19 residues. CDR1 and CDR2 (germline): SNHLY, FYNNEI. The J segment lost 0 bases and the V segment lost 9 bases, leaving 16 bases of the junction unmatched. The CDR3 region is CASSFLRGPYLSGANVLTF. The CDR3 nucleotides read TGTGCCAGTAGTTTCCTCAGGGGGCCCTACCTCTCTGGGGCCAACGTCCTGACTTTC. The full variable domain, with the rest looked up from reference TRBV2 and TRBJ2-6, is EPEVTQTPSHQVTQMGQEVILRCVPISNHLYFYWYRQILGQKVEFLVSFYNNEISEKSEIFDDQFSVERPDGSNFTLKIRSTKLEDSAMYFCASSFLRGPYLSGANVLTFGAGSRLTVL.

This clonotype was observed a handful of times. The V call is TRBV4-1, the J call TRBJ2-7; 7 bases line up with TRBD1. This CDR3 contains 15 residues. J was trimmed by 2 bases and V by 2 bases; bases with no gene match: 6. In germline, CDR1 is MGHRA, CDR2 YSYEKL. The CDR3 DNA follows: TGCGCCAGCAGCCAACCGGGACAGTCCCCCTACGAGCAGTACTTC. Residues: CASSQPGQSPYEQYF.

This clonotype was picked up many times. The chain employs TRBV10-3 and TRBJ2-5, with a weak D call TRBD1 (5 bases). CDR3 length: 14 amino acids. Germline CDR1 is ENHRY and CDR2 is SYGVKD. V gave up 6 bases and J gave up 1 base, with 12 bases separating them. The chain's CDR3 is CAIRESQGQETQYF. The CDR3 DNA reads TGTGCCATCAGGGAGAGTCAGGGCCAAGAGACCCAGTACTTC.

This clonotype was detected ten times or more. This rearrangement joins TRBV28 to TRBJ2-2; D unclear. Per the germline V gene, CDR1 is MDHEN and CDR2 is SYDVKM. This CDR3 has 14 residues. The V and J ends lost 6 bases and 6 bases respectively, with 14 bases between them. CDR3 sequence: CASSPTSGAGELFF. Here the CDR3 DNA reads TGTGCCAGCAGCCCCACCTCGGGCGCCGGGGAGCTGTTTTTT.

At least ten counts were recorded for this clonotype. The gene calls are TRBV11-2 and TRBJ1-2; D gene ambiguous. The V gene lost 1 base and the J gene lost 4 bases, with 16 bases spanning the gap. The germline gives CDR1 SGHAT, CDR2 FQNNGV. CDR3 length: 16 amino acids. The CDR3 nucleotides are TGTGCCAGCAGCTTAGGGGCGAGCGGTGACCGCTATGGCTACACCTTC. It translates to CASSLGASGDRYGYTF.

The sample holds many counts of this clonotype. The DNA of the CDR3 is TGTGCCAGCAGTCCCGGGACGCCGAACAATGAGCAGTTCTTC. As protein: CASSPGTPNNEQFF. This chain uses TRBV27 with TRBJ2-1; D tentatively reads TRBD1 or TRBD2 (5 bases each). CDR3 size: 14 residues. V was pared by 5 bases and J by 5 bases, with 13 bases between. The germline CDR1 and CDR2 sequences are MNHEY and SMNVEV (reference sequence).

As concerns this clonotype: Since the CDR3 does not end with the conserved phenylalanine or tryptophan, this likely comes from a read error. The rearrangement uses TRBV19 and TRBJ2-7; the match to TRBD2 covers 8 bases. This CDR3 comprises 18 residues. V dropped 4 bases and J dropped 3; count of bases not matched to a gene: 17. Germline CDR1 LNHDA, CDR2 SQIVND (reference sequence). The DNA of the CDR3 is TGTGCCAGTAGTAAAGGTAGCGGGGAACACCCACGATACTACGAGCAGTACCTC. It is translated as CASSKGSGEHPRYYEQYL.

This clonotype was seen repeatedly, ten times or more. The chain joins TRBV28 to TRBJ2-5; D perhaps matches TRBD2 (5 bases). V gave up 5 bases and J gave up 5 bases, with 18 bases separating them. This CDR3 is built from 15 residues. Per the germline V gene, CDR1 is MDHEN and CDR2 is SYDVKM. The CDR3 bases are TGTGCCAGCAGTCTCTCTCTCCGGCGGAGGGAGACCCAGTACTTC. Amino acid sequence: CASSLSLRRRETQYF. Full variable domain (rest looked up from reference TRBV28 and TRBJ2-5): DVKVTQSSRYLVKRTGEKVFLECVQDMDHENMFWYRQDPGLGLRLIYFSYDVKMKEKGDIPEGYSVSREKKERFSLILESASTNQTSMYLCASSLSLRRRETQYFGPGTRLLVL.

This clonotype was seen a few times. J is TRBJ2-3 and V is TRBV20-1; TRBD2 is a possible D gene (6 bases). CDR3 size: 11 residues. Germline loops: CDR1 DFQATT, CDR2 SNEGSKA (reference sequence). The V end lost 7 bases, the J end lost 5 bases, and 10 bases lay between the germline ends. This CDR3 reads CSEAGGDTQYF. CDR3 nucleotide sequence: TGCAGTGAAGCGGGTGGAGATACGCAGTATTTT.

This clonotype was counted many times. The rearrangement uses TRBV30 and TRBJ2-7, with 10 bases lining up with TRBD1. The V segment lost 3 bases and the J segment 6 bases; nucleotides outside the gene matches: 2. This CDR3 contains 12 residues. The germline CDR1 and CDR2 sequences are GTSNPN and SVGIG (reference sequence). CDR3 coding DNA: TGTGCCTGGAGGAGGACAGGGGGCGAGCAGTACGTC. As protein: CAWRRTGGEQYV.

In its sample, this clonotype was seen many times. The V call is TRBV6-5, the J call TRBJ1-2; no firm D call. Between the trimmed V and J ends, which lost 3 bases and 0 bases, there was a span of 11 bases. CDR1 and CDR2 from the germline V gene are MNHEY and SVGAGI. The CDR3 is made up of 15 amino acids. CDR3 amino acids: CASSYGPEANYGYTF. CDR3 sequence (DNA): TGTGCCAGCAGTTATGGTCCAGAAGCTAACTATGGCTACACCTTC.

This clonotype was picked up many times. The chain is built from TRBV5-1 and TRBJ1-2; weak D call: TRBD1 (5 bases). The length of the CDR3 is 15 residues. CDR1 and CDR2 from the germline V gene are SGHRS and YFSETQ. The V and J ends lost 4 bases and 8 bases respectively, with 21 bases between them. The CDR3 DNA follows: TGCGCCAGCAGCACCGACCCTGGGGCAGTTTTGGGCTACACCTTC. Translating gives CASSTDPGAVLGYTF.

In regard to this clonotype: One end of the junction does not line up with germline, which may come from a read error. CDR3 sequence reads: CPSSSSGVYEQYF. The CDR3, as DNA: TGTCCCAGCAGTTCGTCGGGGGTCTACGAGCAGTACTTC. V gene TRBV7-9 combines with J gene TRBJ2-7, with D possibly being TRBD2 (6 bases). In germline, CDR1 is SEHNR, CDR2 FQNEAQ (reference sequence). The CDR3 length is 13 residues.

This clonotype was recorded many times. The J gene is TRBJ2-1, the V gene TRBV7-2; 8 bases match TRBD2. V was clipped by 1 base and J by 0 bases; unmatched bases: 5. CDR1 SGHTA and CDR2 FQGNSA come from the germline V gene. The CDR3 consists of 17 residues. This CDR3 is CASSLDRSGSSYNEQFF. Written as DNA, the CDR3 is TGTGCCAGCAGCTTAGACAGAAGCGGGAGCTCCTACAATGAGCAGTTCTTC.

The table lists this clonotype with many counts. The chain couples TRBV7-2 to TRBJ1-1, with 7 bases lining up with TRBD1. Germline V gene sequence: CDR1 SGHTA, CDR2 FQGNSA. This CDR3 is 14 amino acids long. V trimming: 5 bases; J trimming: 4 bases; junction bases outside the gene matches: 7. The CDR3 DNA is TGTGCCAGCAGCAGCCAGGGGGGGGGCACTGAAGCTTTCTTT. Encoded protein: CASSSQGGGTEAFF.

There are many counts of this clonotype. The J gene is TRBJ2-4, the V gene TRBV28; 8 positions match TRBD2. The CDR3 spans 15 residues. V trimming: 7 bases; J trimming: 6 bases; junction bases outside the gene matches: 11. The germline V gene has CDR1 MDHEN and CDR2 SYDVKM. CDR3 region: CASKNTGLELNIQYF. CDR3 DNA sequence: TGTGCCAGCAAAAATACGGGACTAGAGCTAAACATTCAGTACTTC. Based on the CDR3 plus reference TRBV28 and TRBJ2-4, the full variable domain is DVKVTQSSRYLVKRTGEKVFLECVQDMDHENMFWYRQDPGLGLRLIYFSYDVKMKEKGDIPEGYSVSREKKERFSLILESASTNQTSMYLCASKNTGLELNIQYFGAGTRLSVL.

This clonotype was counted many times. The genes are TRBV25-1 and TRBJ1-4; the D gene is possibly TRBD1 (6 bases). Germline lookup yields CDR1 MGHDK and CDR2 SYGVNS. The CDR3 is 13 amino acids. Trimming cost V 6 bases and J 8 bases, with 13 bases left between them. The DNA for the CDR3 is TGTGCCAGCAGCCTCGGGGGGCGCGAAAAACTGTTTTTT. It yields the protein CASSLGGREKLFF. Using reference TRBV25-1 and TRBJ1-4 for the parts outside the CDR3, the full variable domain is EADIYQTPRYLVIGTGKKITLECSQTMGHDKMYWYQQDPGMELHLIHYSYGVNSTEKGDLSSESTVSRIRTEHFPLTLESARPSHTSQYLCASSLGGREKLFFGSGTQLSVL.

This clonotype was seen repeatedly, ten times or more. This chain connects TRBV3-1 to TRBJ1-2, with D uncertain. Looked up from germline, CDR1 is LGHDT and CDR2 is YNNKEL (reference sequence). The CDR3 has 13 amino acids. V lost 2 bases, J lost 8 bases, and 12 bases lay in between. CDR3: CASSQMQSAGYTF. The CDR3 DNA reads as TGTGCCAGCAGCCAAATGCAATCGGCCGGCTACACCTTC.

This clonotype has at least ten counts. The J gene is TRBJ2-3, the V gene TRBV28; tentative D call: TRBD2 (5 bases). V was trimmed by 6 bases and J by 0 bases, leaving 16 bases between them. This CDR3 has 16 residues. Per germline, CDR1 MDHEN and CDR2 SYDVKM. As DNA, the CDR3 is TGTGCCAGCAGCCCCGGGTGGGAGCCTAGCACAGATACGCAGTATTTT. Amino acids: CASSPGWEPSTDTQYF.

This clonotype was picked up many times. The chain combines TRBV6-5 with TRBJ2-5; the match to TRBD2 covers 7 bases. Germline-derived CDR1 and CDR2 are MNHEY and SVGAGI. Trimming cost V 2 bases and J 4 bases; bases outside gene matches: 1. The CDR3 contains 13 residues. The CDR3 sequence: CASSYGGVETQYF. Written as DNA, the CDR3 is TGTGCCAGCAGTTACGGGGGGGTAGAGACCCAGTACTTC.

In its sample, this clonotype was seen many times. V usage is TRBV11-3 and J usage is TRBJ2-7, with 8 bases that match TRBD1. Germline assignment: CDR1 SGHNT and CDR2 YENEEA. This CDR3 comprises 15 residues. V lost 4 bases to trimming and J lost 2 bases; unmatched junction nucleotides: 7. CDR3 amino acids: CASSSGQGQTYEQYF. CDR3 DNA: TGTGCCAGCAGCTCCGGACAGGGACAAACCTACGAGCAGTACTTC.

This clonotype was seen at least ten times. The rearrangement joins TRBV18 to TRBJ1-1; D not certain. The CDR3 runs to 15 residues. V dropped 4 bases and J dropped 0 bases, with 12 bases sitting between them. CDR1 KGHSH and CDR2 LQKENI come from the germline V gene. The DNA for the CDR3 is TGTGCCAGCTCACAAGGACCGATTCTGAACACTGAAGCTTTCTTT. Its protein product is CASSQGPILNTEAFF.

In its sample, this clonotype was seen a few times. The chain joins TRBV27 to TRBJ2-7, with 13 positions matching TRBD2. CDR1 is MNHEY, CDR2 SMNVEV, per germline (reference sequence). Trimming removed 4 bases from V and 9 bases from J; junction bases left unmatched: 9. CDR3 size: 15 residues. CDR3 nucleotides: TGTGCCAGCAGTTCCACCGGGACTAGCGGGAAGGTGCAGTACTTC. This sequence encodes CASSSTGTSGKVQYF.

This clonotype has a count of ten or more. The chain has TRBV12-3 or TRBV12-4 and TRBJ1-1, with a weak D call TRBD1 (6 bases). V dropped 6 bases and J dropped 0 bases, with 14 bases sitting between them. This CDR3 has 15 amino acids. The CDR3 here is CASSLGQPMNTEAFF. CDR3 in DNA: TGTGCCAGCAGCCTTGGACAGCCCATGAACACTGAAGCTTTCTTT.

This clonotype was detected ten times or more. This chain joins TRBV29-1 and TRBJ1-1; 7 positions agree with TRBD1. The germline V gene encodes CDR1 SQVTM and CDR2 ANQGSEA. The CDR3 consists of 13 residues. J gave up 0 bases and V 8 bases, and 6 bases lay outside the gene matches. CDR3 in amino acids: CSTQTGMNTEAFF. The CDR3 nucleotides are TGCAGCACTCAGACAGGGATGAACACTGAAGCTTTCTTT.